Shown below are 30 T cell receptor beta chains from a single sample sequenced in a study of cytotoxic CD8 clonotypes in ibrutinib-treated CLL. Sequenced by immunoSEQ multiplex PCR; TCRdb stores in-frame clones only, minus some. This sample has about 300,000 clones; approximately 76% occur once, and the top ten carry approximately 5.6%. This sample comprised PBMCs, obtained at disease progression, from a patient treated with ibrutinib. These receptors all stem from a human donor with chronic lymphocytic leukemia.

The chain links TRBV18 to TRBJ2-3; 7 bases agree with TRBD2. Germline V CDR1 and CDR2: KGHSH, LQKENI. V lost 2 bases to trimming and J lost 2 bases; unmatched junction nucleotides: 7. This CDR3 comprises 16 residues. The CDR3 DNA reads TGTGCCAGCTCACCATTTTTCAGCGGGGCCACAGATACGCAGTATTTT. Translating gives CASSPFFSGATDTQYF.

The V and J genes are TRBV6-6 and TRBJ2-7; 8 bases are a match to TRBD2. Per the germline V gene, CDR1 is MNHNY and CDR2 is SVGAGI (reference sequence). The CDR3 totals 14 residues. The ends lost 2 bases at V and 11 bases at J; junction bases unmatched: 11. The CDR3 loop is CASSYGRGASGEYF. DNA of the CDR3: TGTGCCAGCAGTTACGGGCGGGGGGCCTCGGGCGAGTACTTC.

This rearrangement joins TRBV2 to TRBJ2-1; 7 bases align to TRBD1. V was clipped by 9 bases and J by 1 base; unmatched bases: 9. The CDR3 covers 15 residues. Per germline, CDR1 SNHLY and CDR2 FYNNEI. CDR3 amino acids: CASRTGPTSYNEQFF. CDR3 sequence (DNA): TGTGCCAGTAGGACAGGACCGACTTCCTACAATGAGCAGTTCTTC.

The chain is built from TRBV29-1 and TRBJ2-7; D may correspond to TRBD1 or TRBD2 (5 bases each). V was shortened by 1 base and J by 3 bases, with 7 bases between the two germline ends. Germline V gene data show CDR1 as SQVTM and CDR2 as ANQGSEA. This CDR3 comprises 12 residues. Here the CDR3 reads CSVEAGGYEQYF. The CDR3 coding sequence is TGCAGCGTTGAAGCTGGGGGCTACGAGCAGTACTTC.

This clone was detected a few times. The J gene is TRBJ1-2, the V gene TRBV28; possible D gene TRBD1, 5 bases. The CDR3 covers 14 residues. Looked up from germline, CDR1 is MDHEN and CDR2 is SYDVKM. Trimming stripped 6 bases from V and 0 bases from J, with 11 bases between. CDR3 in amino acids: CASSPGPSNYGYTF. CDR3 in DNA: TGTGCCAGCAGCCCAGGGCCCTCTAACTATGGCTACACCTTC.

The rearrangement joins TRBV2 to TRBJ2-7; possibly TRBD2 for D (6 bases). With 4 bases removed from V and 3 bases from J, the gap between germline ends came to 16 bases. Germline values: CDR1 SNHLY, CDR2 FYNNEI. The CDR3 sequence is 15 residues long. For the CDR3, the DNA is TGTGCCAGCAGTGTGGATAGCGGAAGAGGCTACGAGCAGTACTTC. Amino acids: CASSVDSGRGYEQYF. The complete variable domain, with remaining parts taken from reference TRBV2 and TRBJ2-7, reads EPEVTQTPSHQVTQMGQEVILRCVPISNHLYFYWYRQILGQKVEFLVSFYNNEISEKSEIFDDQFSVERPDGSNFTLKIRSTKLEDSAMYFCASSVDSGRGYEQYFGPGTRLTVT.

The chain is built from TRBV2 and TRBJ2-3; the D gene is possibly TRBD1 (5 bases). There are 15 residues in the CDR3. V was shortened by 8 bases and J by 0 bases, with 15 bases between the two germline ends. Per the germline V gene, CDR1 is SNHLY and CDR2 is FYNNEI. CDR3 sequence reads: CASRSSTGSTDTQYF. In DNA form, the CDR3 reads TGTGCCAGCCGTTCTTCCACAGGTAGCACAGATACGCAGTATTTT.

The chain recombines TRBV7-2 with TRBJ2-7; D is possibly TRBD2 (5 bases). From germline, CDR1 is SGHTA and CDR2 FQGNSA. The CDR3 sequence is 15 residues long. V was pared by 5 bases and J by 5 bases, with 19 bases between. Written as DNA, the CDR3 is TGTGCCAGCAGCCCCTCCGACGGGGTTTCCCACGAGCAGTACTTC. Encoded protein: CASSPSDGVSHEQYF.

The chain is built from TRBV14 and TRBJ1-2, with D possibly being TRBD1 (6 bases). The V gene's germline CDR1 is SGHDN and CDR2 FVKESK. Trimming removed 2 bases from V and 4 bases from J, with 14 bases in between. This CDR3 region has 15 residues. In DNA form, the CDR3 reads TGTGCCAGCAGCCAACGAACAGGGTTGGTCTATGGCTACACCTTC. As protein: CASSQRTGLVYGYTF.

This chain connects TRBV2 to TRBJ1-4; D may be TRBD1 (5 bases). The V gene's germline CDR1 is SNHLY and CDR2 FYNNEI. The length of the CDR3 is 14 residues. V was pared by 8 bases and J by 7 bases, with 17 bases between. CDR3 sequence: CASRVRGSGEKLFF. The CDR3 region has the DNA TGTGCCAGCCGGGTGCGGGGGAGTGGTGAAAAACTGTTTTTT.

This clone was picked up a small number of times. The chain is built from TRBV5-6 and TRBJ2-2; D unclear. CDR3 length equals 12 residues. Trimming removed 2 bases from V and 7 bases from J, with 6 bases in between. The germline CDR1 and CDR2 sequences are SGHDT and YYEEEE. CDR3 sequence (DNA): TGTGCCAGCAGCTTCCAAATCGGGGAGCTGTTTTTT. As protein: CASSFQIGELFF.

Only a few counts were recorded for this clone. The gene calls are TRBV7-9 and TRBJ2-7, with 7 bases fitting TRBD1. The length of the CDR3 is 15 residues. V lost 5 bases and J lost 4; bases outside the gene matches: 11. Germline CDR1 SEHNR, CDR2 FQNEAQ (reference sequence). This CDR3 is CASSPPGQRTYEQYF. As DNA, the CDR3 is TGTGCCAGCAGCCCCCCGGGACAGAGGACATACGAGCAGTACTTC.

The chain couples TRBV27 to TRBJ1-4, with 7 nucleotides matching TRBD1. CDR3 length: 17 amino acids. CDR1 is MNHEY and CDR2 is SMNVEV in the germline V gene (reference sequence). V lost 6 bases and J lost 2; bases outside the gene matches: 12. CDR3 residues: CASSPRQGLGTNEKLFF. In nucleotides, the CDR3 is TGTGCCAGCAGCCCTAGACAGGGTCTTGGGACTAATGAAAAACTGTTTTTT.

Many counts were recorded for this clone. The chain employs TRBV18 and TRBJ2-3; 10 bases align to TRBD1. The CDR3 consists of 15 residues. Trimming at V came to 0 bases and at J to 5 bases, leaving 2 bases not matched to a gene. Germline V gene lookup returns CDR1 KGHSH and CDR2 LQKENI. The chain's CDR3 is CASSPPGQGGDTQYF. CDR3 DNA sequence: TGTGCCAGCTCACCACCCGGACAGGGGGGAGATACGCAGTATTTT.

The rearrangement links TRBV7-2 to TRBJ2-7; D is unclear. Germline V gives CDR1 SGHTA, CDR2 FQGNSA. The CDR3 has 16 amino acids. Trimming removed 4 bases from V and 3 bases from J, with 19 bases in between. CDR3 in DNA: TGTGCCAGCAGCTCACGGCGTAGTAGCCCAAACTACGAGCAGTACTTC. Encoded protein: CASSSRRSSPNYEQYF.

V gene TRBV9 combines with J gene TRBJ2-7; 8 bases align to TRBD2. This CDR3 contains 14 residues. Trimming removed 0 bases from V and 4 bases from J; junction bases left unmatched: 3. Germline CDR1 reads SGDLS; CDR2 reads YYNGEE. In nucleotides, the CDR3 is TGTGCCAGCAGCGTAGCGGGAGGGCCTTACGAGCAGTACTTC. Its translation: CASSVAGGPYEQYF.

The gene calls are TRBV5-1 and TRBJ2-2, with 8 positions matching TRBD1. V dropped 2 bases and J dropped 3; count of bases not matched to a gene: 12. The CDR3 extends over 18 amino acids. The V gene's germline CDR1 is SGHRS and CDR2 YFSETQ. The CDR3 nucleotides are TGCGCCAGCAGCTTCCGGACAGGGTTTCTGGAGGACACCGGGGAGCTGTTTTTT. It translates to CASSFRTGFLEDTGELFF.

The CDR3 is CASSLPLRYPIHEQFF. CDR3 DNA: TGTGCCAGCAGCTTACCACTCCGGTACCCTATCCATGAGCAGTTCTTC. The genes are TRBV5-6 and TRBJ2-1; D unresolved. Germline values: CDR1 SGHDT, CDR2 YYEEEE. CDR3 size: 16 residues. Between the trimmed V and J ends, which lost 2 bases and 8 bases, there was a span of 20 bases.

The rearrangement joins TRBV19 to TRBJ2-3; D not resolved. The CDR3 runs 13 residues. V was cut by 7 bases and J by 0 bases, with 8 bases left in between. The germline gives CDR1 LNHDA, CDR2 SQIVND (reference sequence). CDR3: CASTYASTDTQYF. The CDR3 region has the DNA TGTGCCAGTACGTACGCTAGCACAGATACGCAGTATTTT.

The gene calls are TRBV5-6 and TRBJ1-2, with D hard to call. Germline V gene data show CDR1 as SGHDT and CDR2 as YYEEEE. The CDR3 sequence is 13 residues long. Between the trimmed V and J ends, which lost 7 bases and 2 bases, there was a span of 12 bases. CDR3 region: CASCLEGNYGYTF. CDR3 DNA sequence: TGTGCCAGCTGTCTGGAGGGCAACTATGGCTACACCTTC.

This chain uses TRBV5-6 with TRBJ2-5; D unresolved. Per the germline V gene, CDR1 is SGHDT and CDR2 is YYEEEE. This CDR3 spans 17 amino acids. The ends were cut back, 0 bases at V and 1 base at J, with 16 bases in the middle. The CDR3 DNA sequence: TGTGCCAGCAGCTTGGAAGGGTGGGGTTCCCTCCAAGAGACCCAGTACTTC. It specifies CASSLEGWGSLQETQYF.

This clone was counted a few times. The chain employs TRBV6-1 and TRBJ2-7, with D perhaps assigned TRBD1 or TRBD2 (5 bases each). Germline CDR1 is MNHNS and CDR2 is SASEGT. The CDR3 covers 14 residues. The germline V and J ends were trimmed by 5 bases and 6 bases, with 17 bases remaining between them. The CDR3 is CASSPQPSGTEQYF. CDR3 sequence (DNA): TGTGCCAGCAGTCCTCAGCCCTCAGGGACCGAGCAGTACTTC.

The chain is built from TRBV18 and TRBJ2-7; D call uncertain. Germline assignment: CDR1 KGHSH and CDR2 LQKENI. The CDR3 has 13 amino acids. Trimming pared 3 bases from V and 0 bases from J, leaving 6 bases between. The CDR3 bases are TGTGCCAGCTCACCGAAGACCTCCTACGAGCAGTACTTC. Translation gives CASSPKTSYEQYF. Drawing the rest from reference TRBV18 and TRBJ2-7, the complete variable domain is NAGVMQNPRHLVRRRGQEARLRCSPMKGHSHVYWYRQLPEEGLKFMVYLQKENIIDESGMPKERFSAEFPKEGPSILRIQQVVRGDSAAYFCASSPKTSYEQYFGPGTRLTVT.

This chain connects TRBV2 to TRBJ2-1; D uncertain. The ends were cut back, 6 bases at V and 4 bases at J, with 13 bases in the middle. This CDR3 is built from 14 residues. Per germline, CDR1 SNHLY and CDR2 FYNNEI. DNA for the CDR3: TGTGCCAGCAGAGGGCCGTCAGGTTACAATGAGCAGTTCTTC. Amino acids: CASRGPSGYNEQFF.

The count of this clone is one. The chain links TRBV2 to TRBJ2-5, with 9 bases that match TRBD2. Germline-derived CDR1 and CDR2 are SNHLY and FYNNEI. This CDR3 spans 15 amino acids. The V and J ends lost 6 bases and 7 bases, in that order; junction bases with no gene match: 12. The CDR3 nucleotides are TGTGCCAGCAGCTCCGTGCGGGGGGGCCTCCGGACCCAGTACTTC. Translating it yields CASSSVRGGLRTQYF.

The J gene is TRBJ2-3, the V gene TRBV7-9, with 9 bases lining up with TRBD2. The length of the CDR3 is 15 residues. J lost 6 bases, V lost 5 bases, and 9 bases had no gene match. Looked up from germline, CDR1 is SEHNR and CDR2 is FQNEAQ (reference sequence). This chain's CDR3 is CASSPRLAERDTQYF. The DNA for the CDR3 is TGTGCCAGCAGCCCGAGACTAGCGGAACGGGATACGCAGTATTTT.

The chain combines TRBV28 with TRBJ1-4; D is ambiguous. Germline V gives CDR1 MDHEN, CDR2 SYDVKM. V gave up 5 bases and J gave up 8 bases, with 18 bases separating them. The CDR3 length is 15 residues. The CDR3 is CASSPSFSNREKLFF. The CDR3 nucleotides are TGTGCCAGCAGTCCGTCCTTTTCGAATCGGGAAAAACTGTTTTTT. The full variable domain, in which reference TRBV28 and TRBJ1-4 provide the parts outside the CDR3, is DVKVTQSSRYLVKRTGEKVFLECVQDMDHENMFWYRQDPGLGLRLIYFSYDVKMKEKGDIPEGYSVSREKKERFSLILESASTNQTSMYLCASSPSFSNREKLFFGSGTQLSVL.

This chain joins TRBV5-1 and TRBJ1-2; no definite D call. The V and J ends lost 0 bases and 2 bases respectively, with 14 bases between them. The CDR3 sequence is 16 residues long. Germline lookup yields CDR1 SGHRS and CDR2 YFSETQ. DNA of the CDR3: TGCGCCAGCAGCTTGGCCCCGGCGGAGGGAAACTATGGCTACACCTTC. It is translated as CASSLAPAEGNYGYTF.

The chain uses TRBV15 and TRBJ1-2, with 10 bases lining up with TRBD1. The V and J ends lost 1 base and 3 bases, in that order; junction bases with no gene match: 8. The CDR3 runs 17 residues. Germline values: CDR1 LNHNV, CDR2 YYDKDF (reference sequence). CDR3 sequence reads: CATSRGSGQGGHYGYTF. The CDR3 DNA reads as TGTGCCACCAGCAGAGGTTCAGGACAGGGGGGTCACTATGGCTACACCTTC.

The genes are TRBV9 and TRBJ2-1, with TRBD2 identical over 8 bases. Trimming at V came to 2 bases and at J to 8 bases, leaving 9 bases not matched to a gene. The CDR3 consists of 15 residues. Per the germline V gene, CDR1 is SGDLS and CDR2 is YYNGEE. This CDR3 is CASSVGGLVIDEQFF. Written as DNA, the CDR3 is TGTGCCAGCAGCGTGGGGGGACTAGTAATCGATGAGCAGTTCTTC.